This T cell receptor beta chain is drawn from a study of cytomegalovirus exposure and HLA in healthy donors. The repertoire was sequenced with immunoSEQ multiplex PCR; TCRdb's copy has only in-frame clones and lacks some. This table holds 130,000 or so clones, 89% found once. This CDR3 is 14 amino acids long. Germline-derived CDR1 and CDR2 are MDHEN and SYDVKM. V shed 5 bases and J 4 bases; nucleotides not matched to a gene: 6. The TCR was taken from a woman younger than 30 in good health and CMV-seropositive. Sequencing input: PBMCs. This chain links TRBV28 with TRBJ1-2; 8 positions agree with TRBD1. CDR3 sequence reads: CASSPGGSTYGYTF. The CDR3 bases are TGTGCCAGCAGTCCAGGGGGCTCTACCTATGGCTACACCTTC.